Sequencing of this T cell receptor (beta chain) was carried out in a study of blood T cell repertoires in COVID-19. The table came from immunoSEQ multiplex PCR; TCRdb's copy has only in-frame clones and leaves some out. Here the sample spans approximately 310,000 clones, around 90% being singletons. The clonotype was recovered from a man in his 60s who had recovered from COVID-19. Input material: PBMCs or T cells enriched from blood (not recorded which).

CDR3 nucleotide sequence: TGTGCCAGTAGTAGCCCGAGGGGGTTCTATAGCAATCAGCCCCAGCATTTT. It encodes CASSSPRGFYSNQPQHF. The chain links TRBV19 to TRBJ1-5; the D gene is possibly TRBD1 (6 bases). CDR1 and CDR2 from the germline V gene are LNHDA and SQIVND (reference sequence). Between the trimmed V and J ends, which lost 4 bases and 0 bases, there was a span of 16 bases. CDR3 length equals 17 residues.